This T cell receptor (beta chain) was sequenced for a study of identical twins. This clonotype has a handful of counts. TCRdb recomputed calls from the 5' RACE reads with MiXCR, one row per CDR3 protein. The table lists roughly 770,000 distinct CDR3 sequences, around a sixth of them singletons. Trimming removed 4 bases at V and 0 bases at J, with 13 bases between. CDR1 and CDR2 from the germline V gene are SQVTM and ANQGSEA. The length of the CDR3 is 15 residues. Another study also made use of these data, one on T cells expressing NK-cell markers.

The TCR comes from a woman between 18 and 29 years old in good health. Sample: PBMCs. The chain has TRBV29-1 and TRBJ2-1, with D perhaps given as TRBD1 or TRBD2 (5 bases each). The CDR3 spells CSVGGLRSSYNEQFF. CDR3 bases: TGCAGCGTTGGGGGGTTACGAAGCTCCTACAATGAGCAGTTCTTC.